The 32 T cell receptor delta chains below all came from one sample that was sequenced in a study of gamma-delta T cells after stem cell transplantation. TCRdb applied CATT to the RT-PCR reads for clone calling. Of around 2,300 delta-chain clones listed, 7.6% are singletons. The sample taken for sequencing was gamma-delta T cells. These receptors all stem from a human donor. It is not recorded whose cells these are; they may come from a transplant donor.

Only a few counts were recorded for this clone. It may be a read error: a sequence one base away is much more abundant. The chain combines TRDV2 with TRDJ1; the match to TRDD3 covers 10 bases. Trimming removed 2 bases from V and 7 bases from J; junction bases left unmatched: 30. This CDR3 is 22 amino acids long. Germline assignment: CDR1 GEAIGNYY and CDR2 EKD. CDR3 protein: CACDMAPLRTGGWPGVDGKLIF. CDR3 sequence (DNA): TGTGCCTGTGACATGGCCCCTTTACGTACTGGGGGATGGCCCGGGGTAGACGGTAAACTCATCTTT.

Comments on this clone: The junction departs from germline at one end; a sequencing error may be responsible. The V gene is TRDV2, the J gene TRDJ1, with 13 bases lining up with TRDD3. Germline values: CDR1 GEAIGNYY, CDR2 EKD. CDR3 length equals 20 residues. CDR3 amino acids: CACDTVDWGIRTRTADNLIF. CDR3 nucleotide sequence: TGTGCCTGTGACACCGTCGACTGGGGGATACGCACTAGAACCGCCGATAACCTCATCTTT.

The rearrangement links TRDV1 to TRDJ1, with TRDD3 matching 12 bases. Germline CDR1 is TSWWSYY and CDR2 is QGS. The trim removed 2 bases at V and 8 bases at J, leaving 21 bases unmatched. This CDR3 region has 20 residues. In nucleotides, the CDR3 is TGTGCTCTTGGGGAAGACAGGGCCCTACGACTACGCTGGGGGATACGCAAACTCATCTTT. Translation: CALGEDRALRLRWGIRKLIF.

As to this clone: At one boundary the junction diverges from the germline segment, which might be a read error. This chain links TRDV2 with TRDJ1; TRDD3 agrees at 13 bases. Germline loops: CDR1 GEAIGNYY, CDR2 EKD. The CDR3 has 21 amino acids. The CDR3 here is CACDTVLGDTRLFGDTAKLIF. The CDR3 region has the DNA TGTGCCTGTGACACTGTACTGGGGGATACGAGACTTTTTGGGGACACCGCTAAACTCATCTTT.

Concerning this clone itself: With only one base between it and a far larger clone, this is likely a read error. Other DNA sequences in the sample encode the same CDR3. This chain joins TRDV2 and TRDJ1; possibly TRDD3 for D (6 bases). The CDR3 covers 18 residues. Germline V lookup: CDR1 GEAIGNYY, CDR2 EKD. Trimming removed 0 bases at V and 0 bases at J, with 19 bases between. CDR3 sequence reads: CACDTVVLAGGHTDKLIF. The CDR3 DNA follows: TGTGCCTGTGACACCGTTGTTCTCGCCGGGGGACACACCGATAAACTCATCTTT.

A few counts support this clone. The genes are TRDV3 and TRDJ1; TRDD3 agrees at 10 bases. V was clipped by 1 base and J by 3 bases; unmatched bases: 29. CDR3 length equals 22 residues. The V gene's germline CDR1 is TVYSNPD and CDR2 GDNSRS (reference sequence). The DNA for the CDR3 is TGTGCCTTTACATTCCTACGTAAGATGGGGGATACCAGTAAAAGACTTTCCGATAAACTCATCTTT. Its protein is CAFTFLRKMGDTSKRLSDKLIF.

This clone occurred a few times. Being one base from a much bigger clone, this may be a read error. The same CDR3 also results from other DNA sequences found in this sample. This chain links TRDV1 with TRDJ1, with D possibly matching TRDD3 (5 bases). Germline V lookup: CDR1 TSWWSYY, CDR2 QGS. The CDR3 is 15 residues long. CDR3 sequence (DNA): TGCGCTCTTGGGGCCCCTAGACGACTAAGGTGGGGACTCATCTTT. Translating it yields CALGAPRRLRWGLIF.

Points on this clone: A much larger clone lies one base from this, so it may be a read error. Distinct nucleotide sequences in the sample also encode this CDR3. The DNA of the CDR3 is TGTGCCTGTGACACCGTTGGGGGACCGTCTTTGACCGCACAACTCTTCTTT. Translation gives CACDTVGGPSLTAQLFF. V usage is TRDV2 and J usage is TRDJ2, with 7 bases aligning to TRDD3. Germline V gene lookup returns CDR1 GEAIGNYY and CDR2 EKD. CDR3 size: 17 residues.

This clone was seen more than once but under ten times. A single base is all that separates this from a far larger clone, so a read error is likely. This sample includes further DNA sequences coding for the same CDR3. V gene TRDV2 combines with J gene TRDJ1; the match to TRDD3 covers 8 bases. This CDR3 spans 17 amino acids. Germline V lookup: CDR1 GEAIGNYY, CDR2 EKD. The CDR3 bases are TGTGCTTGTGATCCCCTCCTTCTACTGGGGGACACCGATAAACTCATCTTT. Translated, it gives CACDPLLLLGDTDKLIF.

A remark on this clone: A far larger clone is off by one base, so a read error is likely. The gene calls are TRDV2 and TRDJ1; D is undetermined. Germline lookup yields CDR1 GEAIGNYY and CDR2 EKD. The ends were cut back, 1 base at V and 0 bases at J, with 11 bases in the middle. The CDR3 has 15 residues. The CDR3 DNA reads as TGTGCCTGTGACACTGTTAGGACTTACACCGATAAACTCATCTTT. This sequence encodes CACDTVRTYTDKLIF.

In this sample, this clone turned up a few times. A much larger clone is a single base away; this may be a read error. This chain uses TRDV2 with TRDJ1; 8 bases are shared with TRDD3. The germline V gene has CDR1 GEAIGNYY and CDR2 EKD. V lost 0 bases, J lost 3 bases, and 23 bases stayed unmatched. There are 21 residues in the CDR3. CDR3 sequence: CACDTLGLTGGSFGDADKLIF. The CDR3 nucleotides read TGTGCCTGTGACACCCTGGGGCTTACTGGGGGTTCCTTTGGGGACGCCGATAAACTCATCTTT.

This clone has just a few counts. A far larger clone is off by one base, so a read error is likely. The chain links TRDV2 to TRDJ3; D might be TRDD3 (5 bases). Germline V gene lookup returns CDR1 GEAIGNYY and CDR2 EKD. The CDR3 has 18 amino acids. In nucleotides, the CDR3 is TGTGCCTGTGACACGGTCGGGGCGAGCTCCTGGGACGCCCGACAGATGTTTTTC. It encodes CACDTVGASSWDARQMFF.

Turning to this clone: A far larger clone is off by one base, so a read error is likely. Within the sample, other DNA sequences also encode this same CDR3. The chain recombines TRDV2 with TRDJ3; TRDD1 or TRDD3 may be the D gene (5 bases each). Germline V gene sequence: CDR1 GEAIGNYY, CDR2 EKD. The CDR3 is 22 amino acids. The CDR3 bases are TGCGCCTGTGACACACCCGAAATGCGGGATGGGGCTAGCTCCTGGGACACCCGACAGATGTTTTTC. Its translation is CACDTPEMRDGASSWDTRQMFF.

This chain connects TRDV2 to TRDJ1, with TRDD3 identical over 8 bases. The CDR3 has 16 residues. V dropped 0 bases and J dropped 0; count of bases not matched to a gene: 5. Germline CDR1 is GEAIGNYY and CDR2 is EKD. CDR3 DNA sequence: TGTGCCTGTGACACCTTGGGGGATCCCGACACCGATAAACTCATCTTT. Amino acids: CACDTLGDPDTDKLIF.

This clone has only a few counts. A read error is the likely source, as a far larger clone sits one nucleotide away. The CDR3 DNA is TGTGCCCGTGATCCCCTCCTTCTACTGGGGGACACCGATAAACTCATCTTT. It codes for CARDPLLLLGDTDKLIF. The chain joins TRDV2 to TRDJ1, with 8 bases fitting TRDD3. This CDR3 comprises 17 residues. Looked up from germline, CDR1 is GEAIGNYY and CDR2 is EKD.

This clone is categorized as medium-sized (0.01 to 0.1%). In DNA form, the CDR3 reads TGTGCCTGTGACAAACTTCCCAGTACTGGGGGTTACCCGGAAGCACAACTCTTCTTT. Translation gives CACDKLPSTGGYPEAQLFF. The chain couples TRDV2 to TRDJ2; 8 positions match TRDD3. The CDR3 spans 19 residues. Germline loops: CDR1 GEAIGNYY, CDR2 EKD. J gave up 7 bases and V 2 bases, and 20 bases lay outside the gene matches.

In the case of this clone: A far larger clone differs by one base, so this is likely a read error. V and J are TRDV2 and TRDJ1, with D possibly matching TRDD3 (5 bases). V lost 0 bases, J lost 3 bases, and 19 bases lay in between. Germline values: CDR1 GEAIGNYY, CDR2 EKD. The CDR3 is 17 amino acids. Written as DNA, the CDR3 is TGTGCCTGTGACACCCTGAGGGGGGTACGCGAATCCGATAAACTCATCTTT. Translating it yields CACDTLRGVRESDKLIF.

This clone is judged medium-sized. V gene TRDV1 combines with J gene TRDJ1; the D gene is possibly TRDD3 (6 bases). The CDR3 is made up of 18 amino acids. Trimming shortened V by 2 bases and J by 0 bases, and 19 bases separated the two germline ends. Germline V gene data show CDR1 as TSWWSYY and CDR2 as QGS. This CDR3 reads CALGEYPRWGFNTDKLIF. CDR3 sequence (DNA): TGTGCTCTTGGGGAATACCCGCGCTGGGGATTTAACACCGATAAACTCATCTTT.

In this sample, this clone turned up a few times. A read error is the likely source, as a far larger clone sits one nucleotide away. The sample carries other DNA sequences with the same CDR3. The chain joins TRDV2 to TRDJ4, with 12 bases fitting TRDD3. Germline V gives CDR1 GEAIGNYY, CDR2 EKD. There are 15 residues in the CDR3. DNA for the CDR3: TGTGCCTGTGACTCTCTGGGGGATACGGCCGGACCCCTTATCTTT. As protein: CACDSLGDTAGPLIF.

Remarks on this clone: A far larger clone differs by one base, so this is likely a read error. Other DNA sequences within the sample encode an identical CDR3. The chain has TRDV2 and TRDJ1; 10 bases agree with TRDD3. Germline CDR1 is GEAIGNYY and CDR2 is EKD. The CDR3 runs 19 residues. The CDR3 DNA is TGTGCCTGTGACACAGTAGGGTCCACAAAGGGGGATACGGCCGATAAGCTCATCTTT. This codes for CACDTVGSTKGDTADKLIF.

Sample share makes this clone large. The sample contains more than one DNA sequence encoding this CDR3. The CDR3 DNA sequence: TGTGCCTGTGACACCGGGGGAAACACCGATAAACTCATCTTT. Its protein product is CACDTGGNTDKLIF. This chain joins TRDV2 and TRDJ1, with D perhaps matching TRDD3 (6 bases). With 0 bases removed from V and 0 bases from J, the gap between germline ends came to 7 bases. CDR1 and CDR2 (germline): GEAIGNYY, EKD. This CDR3 contains 14 residues.

On this clone: Given a much more abundant clone one base away, this may be a read error. V usage is TRDV2 and J usage is TRDJ1; D remains ambiguous. The CDR3 length is 14 residues. The germline gives CDR1 GEAIGNYY, CDR2 EKD. Trimming shortened V by 2 bases and J by 3 bases, and 12 bases separated the two germline ends. The CDR3 DNA sequence: TGTGCCTGTGACATTCTAGGGGCTTCCGATAAACTCATCTTT. This encodes CACDILGASDKLIF.

This clone has a handful of counts. One base away lies a much larger clone, so this may be a sequencing read error. The rearrangement joins TRDV2 to TRDJ1; 7 bases are shared with TRDD3. The germline V gene has CDR1 GEAIGNYY and CDR2 EKD. CDR3 length: 13 amino acids. CDR3 nucleotide sequence: TGTGCCCGTGAAGGCCTGGGGGGCGATAAACTCATCTTT. As protein: CAREGLGGDKLIF.

For this clone: This DNA's translation differs at residue 10 from TCRdb's protein, which comes from a much larger clone; a read error is likely, and the protein shown is translated from the DNA. The chain has TRDV2 and TRDJ1; 9 bases are a match to TRDD3. Germline CDR1 and CDR2: GEAIGNYY and EKD. The CDR3 covers 16 residues. The V gene end was trimmed by 1 base and the J gene end by 3 bases; junction bases not matched to a gene: 8. The CDR3, as DNA: TGTGCCTGTGACACTCTGGGGGATCCCTCGCCCGATAAACTCATCTTT. Translating gives CACDTLGDPSPDKLIF.

On this clone itself: A far larger clone is one nucleotide away, so this likely arose from a read error. The identical CDR3 is also encoded by other nucleotide sequences in the sample. This sequence joins TRDV2 and TRDJ1; tentatively, D is TRDD2 (5 bases). The germline V gene has CDR1 GEAIGNYY and CDR2 EKD. Trimming stripped 3 bases from V and 9 bases from J, with 19 bases between. CDR3 length: 14 residues. The CDR3 region has the DNA TGTGCCTGTGACCCTACCGGGCCTCCCTCGGAACTCATCTTT. It encodes CACDPTGPPSELIF.

With respect to this clone: It is likely a read error: a sequence one base away is far more abundant. This chain connects TRDV2 to TRDJ1, with 11 bases identical to TRDD3. The trim removed 0 bases at V and 6 bases at J, leaving 11 bases unmatched. Germline CDR1 and CDR2: GEAIGNYY and EKD. The CDR3 sequence is 17 residues long. CDR3 sequence (DNA): TGTGCCTGTGACACCGTTGGGGGATACGCAAATGGCTATAAACTCATCTTT. Its translation: CACDTVGGYANGYKLIF.

Within the sample, this clone is medium-sized. Other DNA sequences in the same sample also yield this CDR3. The chain is built from TRDV2 and TRDJ3; 8 bases are a match to TRDD3. The CDR3 covers 17 residues. Per the germline V gene, CDR1 is GEAIGNYY and CDR2 is EKD. Trimming at V came to 0 bases and at J to 1 base, leaving 1 base not matched to a gene. The CDR3 is CACDTPGGSWDTRQMFF. CDR3 nucleotides: TGTGCCTGTGACACCCCTGGGGGATCCTGGGACACCCGACAGATGTTTTTC.

This clone occurred a few times. This could be a read error, since a much larger clone is one nucleotide away. The rearrangement links TRDV2 to TRDJ1; 8 nucleotides match TRDD3. This CDR3 spans 19 amino acids. Germline CDR1 GEAIGNYY, CDR2 EKD. The CDR3 nucleotides are TGTGCCTGTGACGCGATTACTGGGGGTCCTCCCACGTACACCGATAACCTCATCTTT. It yields the protein CACDAITGGPPTYTDNLIF.

To note about this clone: A read error is possible here, since a much larger clone lies one base away. This CDR3 is also generated by other DNA sequences in the sample. The V call is TRDV2, the J call TRDJ1; 13 bases fit TRDD3. The germline gives CDR1 GEAIGNYY, CDR2 EKD. V shed 4 bases and J 2 bases; nucleotides not matched to a gene: 12. This CDR3 is 18 amino acids long. CDR3 DNA sequence: TGTGCCTGTGAACTTGTACTGGGGGATACGCTTGAGACCGATAAACTCATCTTT. Protein product: CACELVLGDTLETDKLIF.

Regarding this clone: One base away lies a much larger clone, so this may be a sequencing read error. Additional DNA sequences in this sample encode the identical CDR3. V is TRDV2 and J is TRDJ1; 7 nucleotides line up with TRDD3. The CDR3 contains 17 residues. Germline V gives CDR1 GEAIGNYY, CDR2 EKD. The V segment lost 0 bases and the J segment 0 bases; nucleotides outside the gene matches: 9. Written as DNA, the CDR3 is TGTGCCTGTGACACCCTGGGGGCCGCGTCGTACACCGATAAACTCATCTTT. Translation: CACDTLGAASYTDKLIF.

Turning to this clone: This clone may be a read error of a much larger clone one base away. The gene calls are TRDV1 and TRDJ1, with a possible D match to TRDD2 (5 bases). Trimming stripped 7 bases from V and 2 bases from J, with 17 bases between. The CDR3 is made up of 15 amino acids. Germline values: CDR1 TSWWSYY, CDR2 QGS. The chain's CDR3 is CALVDGLLRTDKLIF. DNA of the CDR3: TGTGCTCTTGTGGACGGTCTCCTTCGTACCGATAAACTCATCTTT.

This clone has a handful of counts. A far larger clone is only one base removed, so a read error is likely. The chain has TRDV2 and TRDJ1; tentative D call: TRDD3 (6 bases). The CDR3 loop spans 17 amino acids. Germline V gene sequence: CDR1 GEAIGNYY, CDR2 EKD. The CDR3 protein is CACGTVRCGDHTDKLIF. CDR3 nucleotides: TGTGCCTGTGGCACCGTACGTTGTGGGGATCACACCGATAAACTCATCTTT.